This TCR beta chain stems from a study of OX40 agonist ivuxolimab in advanced cancers. In the study overall: At 0.01 to 10 mg/kg, ivuxolimab was administered intravenously to patients every 2 weeks. Hepatocellular carcinoma, melanoma, renal cell or head and neck cancer was diagnosed in the dose-escalation patients.

This CDR3 is 16 amino acids long. V lost 4 bases to trimming and J lost 0 bases, with 14 bases between them. The germline gives CDR1 SGHRS, CDR2 YFSETQ. The method was immunoSEQ multiplex PCR; TCRdb's version includes in-frame clones alone and lacks a portion of them. The table lists around 150,000 clones, 93% of them singletons. The TCR sequence derives from an adult with an advanced solid tumor such as melanoma, head and neck, liver or kidney cancer. Sequencing was performed on CD4+ or CD8+ T cells sorted from blood, taken in a trial of the OX40 agonist ivuxolimab. The chain joins TRBV5-1 to TRBJ2-4, with a possible D match to TRBD1 (6 bases). The CDR3 protein is CASSPQQGLAKNIQYF. DNA for the CDR3: TGCGCCAGCAGCCCCCAACAGGGTCTAGCCAAAAACATTCAGTACTTC. The full variable domain, in which reference TRBV5-1 and TRBJ2-4 provide the parts outside the CDR3, is KAGVTQTPRYLIKTRGQQVTLSCSPISGHRSVSWYQQTPGQGLQFLFEYFSETQRNKGNFPGRFSGRQFSNSRSEMNVSTLELGDSALYLCASSPQQGLAKNIQYFGAGTRLSVL.